A selection of T cell receptor beta chains follows, all from one sample in a study of blood T cell repertoires in COVID-19. Profiling relied on immunoSEQ multiplex PCR, and the TCRdb table lists in-frame clones only, not all of them. The repertoire holds tens of thousands of clones, less than 85% seen once, with roughly 21% in the top ten. Source material: peripheral blood. Receptors were obtained from a woman older than 75 with acute or convalescent COVID-19. CDR3s include the opening cysteine and the closing phenylalanine or tryptophan. The D gene is left open where the match is weak. Part of the rows lack a size; the others show once, few, many or a class for expanded clones.

clone size,V gene,CDR3 length,J gene,D gene,CDR3 protein,CDR3 DNA
-,TRBV15,15,TRBJ2-4,-,CATSRDAAAKNIQYF,TGTGCCACCAGCAGAGATGCGGCTGCCAAAAACATTCAGTACTTC
-,TRBV9,14,TRBJ2-1,-,CASSVESSYNEQFF,TGTGCCAGCAGCGTCGAGAGCTCCTACAATGAGCAGTTCTTC
-,TRBV19,20,TRBJ2-4,TRBD2,CASSIGGTSGEPLAKNIQYF,TGTGCCAGTAGTATAGGCGGGACTAGCGGAGAACCTTTAGCCAAAAACATTCAGTACTTC
-,TRBV18,14,TRBJ1-4,-,CASSPGGYDEKLFF,TGTGCCAGCTCACCGGGAGGGTATGATGAAAAACTGTTTTTT
few,TRBV18,15,TRBJ1-3,-,CASSPQRASARTIYF,TGTGCCAGCTCACCTCAACGTGCCAGCGCACGCACCATATATTTT
-,TRBV9,15,TRBJ2-6,-,CASSSQGSGANVLTF,TGTGCCAGCAGCTCTCAGGGGTCTGGGGCCAACGTCCTGACTTTC
-,TRBV10-3,16,TRBJ1-5,TRBD1,CAISEGTGFGDQPQHF,TGTGCCATCAGTGAGGGGACAGGGTTTGGAGATCAGCCCCAGCATTTT
-,TRBV12-3/TRBV12-4,13,TRBJ1-5,-,CASPLEGRQPQHF,TGTGCCAGCCCCTTGGAGGGTCGTCAGCCCCAGCATTTT
-,TRBV2,14,TRBJ2-5,-,CASSEWASQETQYF,TGTGCCAGCAGTGAATGGGCCTCGCAAGAGACCCAGTACTTC
-,TRBV5-1,18,TRBJ2-5,-,CASTQLGTGAAGAETQYF,TGCGCCAGCACCCAGTTGGGTACAGGGGCAGCGGGAGCAGAGACCCAGTACTTC
few,TRBV19,16,TRBJ1-5,TRBD1,CASSAPNRGRNQPQHF,TGTGCCAGTAGTGCACCTAACAGGGGGCGGAATCAGCCCCAGCATTTT
-,TRBV29-1,14,TRBJ2-2,-,CSVEVAVVTGELFF,TGCAGCGTTGAGGTGGCGGTTGTCACCGGGGAGCTGTTTTTT
-,TRBV5-1,14,TRBJ2-7,TRBD2,CASSSLAGWGEQYF,TGCGCCAGCAGCTCCTTAGCGGGGTGGGGGGAGCAGTACTTC
-,TRBV9,15,TRBJ1-4,-,CASSRLEGLIEKLFF,TGTGCCAGCAGCCGTCTGGAGGGGTTAATCGAAAAACTGTTTTTT
-,TRBV6-5,12,TRBJ1-6,-,CASSNRVSPLHF,TGTGCCAGCAGCAACAGGGTATCACCCCTCCACTTT
few,TRBV30,11,TRBJ2-7,-,CAWSQGYEQYF,TGTGCCTGGAGTCAGGGATACGAGCAGTACTTC
-,TRBV19,14,TRBJ1-2,-,CASEYGGLNYGYTF,TGTGCCAGCGAGTACGGAGGGCTTAACTATGGCTACACCTTC
-,TRBV29-1,13,TRBJ1-5,TRBD1,CSVKTGGNQPQHF,TGCAGCGTAAAGACAGGGGGCAATCAGCCCCAGCATTTT
-,TRBV11-2,15,TRBJ1-1,-,CASSSQGHKNTEAFF,TGTGCCAGCAGCTCTCAAGGACACAAGAACACTGAAGCTTTCTTT
-,TRBV2,16,TRBJ2-3,TRBD1,CASTLQWTGGTDTQYF,TGTGCCAGCACCCTCCAGTGGACAGGGGGTACAGATACGCAGTATTTT
few,TRBV3-1/TRBV3-2,13,TRBJ2-3,TRBD2,CASSQDYSGTQYF,TGTGCCAGCAGCCAAGATTATAGCGGGACACAGTATTTT
-,TRBV18,14,TRBJ2-7,TRBD2,CASSPVREGYEQYF,TGTGCCAGCTCACCTGTGCGGGAGGGTTACGAGCAGTACTTC
few,TRBV29-1,16,TRBJ2-1,TRBD2,CSVDSRGGGAYNEQFF,TGCAGCGTTGATTCCCGCGGCGGGGGGGCCTACAATGAGCAGTTCTTC
once,TRBV28,16,TRBJ1-5,TRBD1,CASSFPGQGANQPQHF,TGTGCCAGCAGCTTTCCGGGACAGGGGGCCAATCAGCCCCAGCATTTT
-,TRBV5-1,15,TRBJ1-1,-,CASSLAGGGATEAFF,TGCGCCAGCAGCTTGGCTGGGGGAGGGGCGACTGAAGCTTTCTTT
-,TRBV3-1/TRBV3-2,15,TRBJ2-5,TRBD1,CASSQGTGGFETQYF,TGTGCCAGCAGCCAAGGGACAGGGGGTTTCGAGACCCAGTACTTC
-,TRBV5-8,13,TRBJ1-1,-,CASSLGLNTEAFF,TGTGCCAGCAGCTTGGGGCTGAACACTGAAGCTTTCTTT